This T cell receptor (beta chain) was observed in a study of OX40 agonist ivuxolimab in advanced cancers. V lost 6 bases and J lost 6, with 12 bases in between. The germline CDR1 and CDR2 sequences are ENHRY and SYGVKD. The CDR3 runs to 12 residues. Clones were read by immunoSEQ multiplex PCR, and TCRdb kept only the in-frame ones, dropping some. The sample records about 18,000 clones, around 78% being singletons. The J gene is TRBJ2-7, the V gene TRBV10-3, with a weak D call TRBD2 (6 bases). The sequence derives from an adult with an advanced solid tumor such as melanoma, head and neck, liver or kidney cancer. Material: CD4+ or CD8+ T cells sorted from blood, obtained in a trial of the OX40 agonist ivuxolimab. The CDR3 DNA is TGTGCCATCAGAACTTCGGGGGTCGAGCAGTACTTC. This gives the protein CAIRTSGVEQYF.